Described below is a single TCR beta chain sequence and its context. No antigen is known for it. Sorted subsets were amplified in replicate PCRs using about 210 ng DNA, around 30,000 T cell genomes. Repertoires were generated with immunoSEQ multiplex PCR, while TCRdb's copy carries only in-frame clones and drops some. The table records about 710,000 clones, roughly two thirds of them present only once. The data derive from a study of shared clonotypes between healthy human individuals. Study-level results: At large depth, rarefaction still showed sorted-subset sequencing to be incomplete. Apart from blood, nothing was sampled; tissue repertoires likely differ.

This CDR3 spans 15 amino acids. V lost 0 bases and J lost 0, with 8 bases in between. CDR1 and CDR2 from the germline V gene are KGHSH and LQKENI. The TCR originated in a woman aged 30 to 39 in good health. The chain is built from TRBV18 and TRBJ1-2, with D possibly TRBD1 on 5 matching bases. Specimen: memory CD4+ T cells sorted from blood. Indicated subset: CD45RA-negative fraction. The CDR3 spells CASSPPGVSNYGYTF. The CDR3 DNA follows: TGTGCCAGCTCACCACCGGGGGTTTCTAACTATGGCTACACCTTC.